This T cell receptor (beta chain) was documented in a study of OX40 agonist ivuxolimab in advanced cancers. Study-wide findings and caveats: Some of the nonresponding patients also showed low levels of normalized T-cell clonal expansion. CD8+ T cells showed, on average, more clonal expansion than CD4+ cells.

This table comes from immunoSEQ multiplex PCR, and its TCRdb copy is limited to in-frame clones, with some not included. The data contain 30,000 to 40,000 clones, 80% to 85% of them singletons. This clone is termed medium-sized. Its specificity is not known. This specimen consisted of CD4+ or CD8+ T cells sorted from blood, obtained in a trial of the OX40 agonist ivuxolimab. This receptor was taken from an adult with an advanced solid tumor such as melanoma, head and neck, liver or kidney cancer.

The CDR3 sequence is CASSPLRDRDYEQYF. The CDR3 coding sequence is TGCGCCAGCAGCCCCCTCAGGGACAGGGACTACGAGCAGTACTTC. V usage is TRBV4-1 and J usage is TRBJ2-7; 9 bases align to TRBD1. CDR3 length equals 15 residues. Germline V gene data show CDR1 as MGHRA and CDR2 as YSYEKL. The trim removed 4 bases at V and 3 bases at J, leaving 7 bases unmatched.